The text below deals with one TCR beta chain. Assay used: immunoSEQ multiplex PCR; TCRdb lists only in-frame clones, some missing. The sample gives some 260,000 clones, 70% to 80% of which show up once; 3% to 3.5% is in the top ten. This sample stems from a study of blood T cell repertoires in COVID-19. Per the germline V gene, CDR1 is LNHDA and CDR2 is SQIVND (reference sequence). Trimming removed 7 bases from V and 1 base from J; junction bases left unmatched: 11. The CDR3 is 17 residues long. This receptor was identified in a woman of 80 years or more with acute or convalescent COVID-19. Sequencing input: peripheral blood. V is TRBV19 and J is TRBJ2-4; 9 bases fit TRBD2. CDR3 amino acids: CASTASGTPSAKNIQYF. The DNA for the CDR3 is TGTGCCAGTACGGCTAGCGGGACCCCCTCGGCCAAAAACATTCAGTACTTC.